The 24 T cell receptor beta chains below all came from one sample that was sequenced in a study of radiation and T cells in renal cell carcinoma. Regarding time point: blood 4 weeks post-SBRT, at nephrectomy. Specified treatment: 15 Gy SBRT to primary tumor, nephrectomy 4 weeks later. TCRdb's table, derived via immunoSEQ multiplex PCR, lists solely in-frame clones and lacks some. In the table there are 150,000 to 200,000 clones, around 89% of which are singletons. The source material was blood, sampled from a patient whose treatment included radiotherapy and nephrectomy. The receptor set was obtained from a woman aged 45-60 years with renal cell carcinoma.

V gene TRBV11-2 combines with J gene TRBJ2-1, with D perhaps matching TRBD1 (6 bases). The CDR3 contains 16 residues. V lost 4 bases, J lost 6 bases, and 19 bases lay in between. Germline CDR1 SGHAT, CDR2 FQNNGV. The CDR3 sequence is CASSYNRLVGGNEQFF. CDR3 DNA sequence: TGTGCCAGCAGCTATAACAGACTTGTAGGGGGCAATGAGCAGTTCTTC.

The genes are TRBV19 and TRBJ1-2; D gene ambiguous. CDR3 length equals 13 residues. Germline V gene sequence: CDR1 LNHDA, CDR2 SQIVND (reference sequence). V was shortened by 5 bases and J by 8 bases, with 15 bases between the two germline ends. In DNA form, the CDR3 reads TGTGCCAGTAGTCCCGAGAGTTTCCGAGGCTACACCTTC. Its translation: CASSPESFRGYTF.

Of note for this clone: Different DNA sequences within this sample yield the same CDR3. The chain joins TRBV11-2 to TRBJ1-1; D is unresolved. This CDR3 region has 13 residues. V shed 3 bases and J shed 4 bases, with 9 bases lying between them. Germline CDR1 is SGHAT and CDR2 is FQNNGV. The CDR3 here is CASSLVEGTEAFF. The CDR3 DNA reads TGTGCCAGCAGCTTGGTAGAGGGCACTGAAGCTTTCTTT.

This clone was found once. CDR3 protein: CASSVDVWTSSGNTIYF. CDR3 DNA: TGTGCCAGCAGTGTGGATGTTTGGACCTCCTCTGGAAACACCATATATTTT. The rearrangement uses TRBV6-1 and TRBJ1-3; D call uncertain. Germline V gene lookup returns CDR1 MNHNS and CDR2 SASEGT. The CDR3 contains 17 residues. V dropped 4 bases and J dropped 0 bases, with 16 bases sitting between them.

This sequence joins TRBV18 and TRBJ2-3, with D tentatively TRBD1 (5 bases). CDR3 length: 15 amino acids. V was trimmed by 5 bases and J by 1 base, leaving 13 bases between them. The germline gives CDR1 KGHSH, CDR2 LQKENI. CDR3 region: CASSASWGGTDTQYF. In DNA, the CDR3 is TGTGCCAGCTCAGCTAGTTGGGGCGGCACAGATACGCAGTATTTT.

The chain has TRBV7-9 and TRBJ1-1; D is ambiguous. Trimming removed 4 bases at V and 0 bases at J, with 6 bases between. CDR1 and CDR2 (germline): SEHNR, FQNEAQ (reference sequence). This CDR3 comprises 13 residues. The DNA for the CDR3 is TGTGCCAGCAGCTCTCCCATGAACACTGAAGCTTTCTTT. Residues: CASSSPMNTEAFF.

V usage is TRBV7-2 and J usage is TRBJ2-7, with D maybe TRBD2 (7 bases). Germline CDR1 SGHTA, CDR2 FQGNSA. V lost 5 bases to trimming and J lost 4 bases, with 15 bases between them. CDR3 length: 14 residues. The CDR3, as DNA: TGTGCCAGCAGCCCCTTCGGGGGGCGGTACGAGCAGTACTTC. It codes for CASSPFGGRYEQYF.

The rearrangement joins TRBV7-2 to TRBJ2-3; perhaps TRBD1 as D (7 bases). Germline V gene sequence: CDR1 SGHTA, CDR2 FQGNSA. V was cut by 0 bases and J by 5 bases, with 15 bases left in between. The CDR3 has 16 amino acids. The CDR3 DNA reads TGTGCCAGCAGCTTAGCCCGGGCAGGGGGAGGAGATACGCAGTATTTT. Translated, it gives CASSLARAGGGDTQYF.

The chain links TRBV19 to TRBJ2-5, with a tentative D call TRBD1 (6 bases). CDR1 is LNHDA and CDR2 is SQIVND in the germline V gene (reference sequence). The V gene lost 0 bases and the J gene lost 1 base, with 9 bases spanning the gap. This CDR3 comprises 15 residues. CDR3 amino acids: CASSIDRDIQETQYF. In nucleotides, the CDR3 is TGTGCCAGTAGTATAGATAGGGACATCCAAGAGACCCAGTACTTC.

CDR3 protein: CASSLEGTHSGNTIYF. CDR3 nucleotides: TGCGCCAGCAGCCTAGAGGGCACCCACTCTGGAAACACCATATATTTT. The gene calls are TRBV5-1 and TRBJ1-3; D gene ambiguous. The V end was cut by 4 bases, the J end by 0 bases, with 14 bases between. This CDR3 has 16 amino acids. The germline CDR1 and CDR2 sequences are SGHRS and YFSETQ.

DNA of the CDR3: TGTGCCACGGAGGACAGGTCCACGGACGGACAGTTCTTC. Protein product: CATEDRSTDGQFF. V is TRBV6-9 and J is TRBJ2-1; 7 bases line up with TRBD1. V lost 10 bases and J lost 13; bases outside the gene matches: 16. The CDR3 sequence is 13 residues long. Per germline, CDR1 MNHGY and CDR2 SVAAGI.

CDR3 nucleotide sequence: TGTGCCAGCAGTTGGGGGCAGTCTGGAAACACCATATATTTT. This gives the protein CASSWGQSGNTIYF. The chain recombines TRBV6-6 with TRBJ1-3; tentative D call: TRBD1 (6 bases). The V gene lost 4 bases and the J gene lost 1 base, with 8 bases spanning the gap. This CDR3 has 14 residues. The V gene's germline CDR1 is MNHNY and CDR2 SVGAGI (reference sequence).

The chain uses TRBV7-3 and TRBJ2-2, with D maybe TRBD1 (5 bases). This CDR3 has 13 residues. CDR1 and CDR2 from the germline V gene are SGHTA and FQGTGA. V dropped 6 bases and J dropped 7 bases, with 12 bases sitting between them. This CDR3 reads CASSPGYSGELFF. In DNA form, the CDR3 reads TGTGCCAGCAGTCCAGGGTACAGCGGGGAGCTGTTTTTT. Drawing the rest from reference TRBV7-3 and TRBJ2-2, the complete variable domain is GAGVSQTPSNKVTEKGKYVELRCDPISGHTALYWYRQSLGQGPEFLIYFQGTGAADDSGLPNDRFFAVRPEGSVSTLKIQRTERGDSAVYLCASSPGYSGELFFGEGSRLTVL.

The V gene is TRBV7-3, the J gene TRBJ2-7, with 9 bases fitting TRBD1. Germline CDR1 reads SGHTA; CDR2 reads FQGTGA. The CDR3 runs to 15 residues. With 5 bases clipped from V and 2 bases from J, the junction kept 7 bases outside the gene matches. The CDR3 sequence: CASSPRDRVTYEQYF. The CDR3, as DNA: TGTGCCAGCAGCCCCCGGGACAGGGTCACCTACGAGCAGTACTTC.

The genes are TRBV10-2 and TRBJ1-1; unclear D gene. The CDR3 is 14 residues long. V lost 5 bases and J lost 0, with 10 bases in between. The germline gives CDR1 WSHSY, CDR2 SAAADI. CDR3 DNA: TGCGCCAGCAGTAACACTAACATGAACACTGAAGCTTTCTTT. Amino acid sequence: CASSNTNMNTEAFF.

This clone was found a few times. The chain links TRBV4-1 to TRBJ2-5, with D perhaps being TRBD1 or TRBD2 (5 bases each). In germline, CDR1 is MGHRA, CDR2 YSYEKL. With 0 bases removed from V and 1 base from J, the gap between germline ends came to 12 bases. This CDR3 region has 16 residues. CDR3 in amino acids: CASSQEPGRPQETQYF. CDR3 nucleotide sequence: TGCGCCAGCAGCCAAGAACCGGGACGGCCCCAAGAGACCCAGTACTTC.

The chain carries TRBV28 and TRBJ2-1; no definite D call. The CDR3 runs 13 residues. CDR1 and CDR2 (germline): MDHEN, SYDVKM. Trimming took 2 bases from V and 8 from J, leaving 10 bases between them. In DNA form, the CDR3 reads TGTGCCAGCAGTTTAGCCCCGTTGTATGAGCAGTTCTTC. Residues: CASSLAPLYEQFF.

To note about this clone: Germline is not matched at one junction end, which may reflect a read error. The V gene is TRBV7-7, the J gene TRBJ2-3; D is undetermined. Germline-derived CDR1 and CDR2 are SSHAT and FNYEAQ (reference sequence). The CDR3 length is 13 residues. CDR3 residues: CASSLQQKDTQYF. The CDR3 DNA sequence: TGTGCTAGCAGCTTGCAACAGAAAGATACGCAGTATTTT.

V and J are TRBV29-1 and TRBJ1-1, with D possibly TRBD1 on 5 matching bases. CDR1 SQVTM and CDR2 ANQGSEA come from the germline V gene. Trimming cost V 2 bases and J 6 bases, with 10 bases left between them. The CDR3 spans 12 residues. CDR3 protein: CSVEWSGAEAFF. The CDR3 DNA is TGCAGCGTTGAATGGTCGGGGGCTGAAGCTTTCTTT.

CDR3 sequence: CASSLEGGNGYTF. DNA for the CDR3: TGTGCCAGCAGCTTGGAGGGAGGTAACGGCTACACCTTC. The gene calls are TRBV5-6 and TRBJ1-2; the D is unclear. CDR1 is SGHDT, CDR2 YYEEEE, per germline. Trimming stripped 0 bases from V and 8 bases from J, with 11 bases between. The CDR3 has 13 residues. The whole variable domain, filled in from reference TRBV5-6 and TRBJ1-2, reads DAGVTQSPTHLIKTRGQQVTLRCSPKSGHDTVSWYQQALGQGPQFIFQYYEEEERQRGNFPDRFSGHQFPNYSSELNVNALLLGDSALYLCASSLEGGNGYTFGSGTRLTVV.

The gene calls are TRBV7-9 and TRBJ1-1, with TRBD1 identical over 7 bases. V dropped 1 base and J dropped 5; count of bases not matched to a gene: 10. CDR1 and CDR2 (germline): SEHNR, FQNEAQ (reference sequence). This CDR3 region has 16 residues. The CDR3, as DNA: TGTGCCAGCAGCTTAGTAGGGGGCAAGGAAGGAACTGAAGCTTTCTTT. Protein product: CASSLVGGKEGTEAFF. The variable domain in full, with the rest retrieved from reference TRBV7-9 and TRBJ1-1, is DTGVSQNPRHKITKRGQNVTFRCDPISEHNRLYWYRQTLGQGPEFLTYFQNEAQLEKSRLLSDRFSAERPKGSFSTLEIQRTEQGDSAMYLCASSLVGGKEGTEAFFGQGTRLTVV.

V and J are TRBV7-8 and TRBJ1-2; 7 bases are a match to TRBD1. Trimming removed 6 bases from V and 0 bases from J; junction bases left unmatched: 7. The CDR3 length is 15 residues. The germline gives CDR1 SGHVS, CDR2 FQNEAQ. The CDR3 reads CASSLTGVANYGYTF. CDR3 coding DNA: TGTGCCAGCAGTCTTACAGGGGTCGCTAACTATGGCTACACCTTC.

J is TRBJ2-5 and V is TRBV2; 11 bases match TRBD2. With V trimmed by 6 bases and J by 3 bases, 3 bases remained unmatched. CDR1 is SNHLY and CDR2 is FYNNEI in the germline V gene. The length of the CDR3 is 14 residues. The CDR3 loop reads CASRPGLAEETQYF. The CDR3 nucleotides read TGTGCCAGCAGGCCGGGACTAGCGGAAGAGACCCAGTACTTC.

The J gene is TRBJ1-2, the V gene TRBV6-5; no definite D call. Trimming took 0 bases from V and 8 from J, leaving 13 bases between them. The germline V gene has CDR1 MNHEY and CDR2 SVGAGI. CDR3 length: 14 amino acids. CDR3 sequence reads: CASSYSSTRRGYTF. The CDR3 DNA is TGTGCCAGCAGTTACTCGTCCACTCGGAGAGGCTACACCTTC.